The source of this TCR beta chain is a study of Graves' ophthalmopathy and Graves' hyperthyroidism. Establishment of the diagnosis relied upon clinical symptoms, serum thyroxine, TRAb, thyroid ultrasound and orbital computed tomography. This clonotype has ten or more counts. TCR beta CDR3 regions were amplified from RNA transcripts. A first-round RT-PCR used HTBI primers, followed by a second-round multiplex PCR. A single record per CDR3 protein comes from TCRdb applying MiXCR to the multiplex PCR reads. The sample has about 700,000 distinct CDR3 sequences, roughly 41% seen once. Germline CDR1 reads DFQATT; CDR2 reads SNEGSKA (reference sequence). The CDR3 is 14 residues long. V shed 5 bases and J shed 3 bases, with 14 bases lying between them.

This clonotype was sampled from an adult man with Graves' ophthalmopathy. The chain employs TRBV20-1 and TRBJ1-5; a weak D match, TRBD1 (5 bases). The specimen sequenced was peripheral blood. This CDR3 reads CSAFGGGHNQPQHF. The DNA for the CDR3 is TGCAGTGCTTTTGGCGGCGGACACAATCAGCCCCAGCATTTT.